This T cell receptor beta chain emerged from a study of cytomegalovirus exposure and HLA in healthy donors. About the research overall: The approximately 670 first-cohort repertoires shared a platform with the roughly 110 validation repertoires, as reported in a later analysis.

This CDR3 spans 15 amino acids. J lost 3 bases, V lost 5 bases, and 2 bases had no gene match. Germline V lookup: CDR1 ENHRY, CDR2 SYGVKD. The protocol was immunoSEQ multiplex PCR, while the TCRdb copy is restricted to in-frame clones and leaves out a portion. Among 120,000 or so clones, over 75% were seen once, and the ten largest hold approximately 2%. The sample holds a few counts of this clone. This chain joins TRBV10-3 and TRBJ2-2, with 11 bases that match TRBD1. Material for sequencing was PBMCs. The source is a woman under 40 in good health and CMV-seronegative. The CDR3 reads CAISRTGGDTGELFF. CDR3 DNA sequence: TGTGCCATCAGTAGGACAGGGGGCGACACCGGGGAGCTGTTTTTT.